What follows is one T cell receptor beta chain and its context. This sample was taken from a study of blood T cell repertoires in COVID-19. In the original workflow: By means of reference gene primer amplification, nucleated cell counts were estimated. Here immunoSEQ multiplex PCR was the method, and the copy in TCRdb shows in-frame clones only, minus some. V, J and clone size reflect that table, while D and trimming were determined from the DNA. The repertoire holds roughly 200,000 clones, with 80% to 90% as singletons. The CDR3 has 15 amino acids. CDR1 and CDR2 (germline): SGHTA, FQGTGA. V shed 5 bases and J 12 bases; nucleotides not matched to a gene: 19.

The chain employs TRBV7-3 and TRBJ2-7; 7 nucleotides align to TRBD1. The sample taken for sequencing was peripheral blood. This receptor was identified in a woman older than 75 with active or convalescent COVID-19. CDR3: CASSQGVGQPNQLYF. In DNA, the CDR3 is TGTGCCAGCAGCCAAGGGGTGGGACAGCCGAACCAACTGTACTTC.